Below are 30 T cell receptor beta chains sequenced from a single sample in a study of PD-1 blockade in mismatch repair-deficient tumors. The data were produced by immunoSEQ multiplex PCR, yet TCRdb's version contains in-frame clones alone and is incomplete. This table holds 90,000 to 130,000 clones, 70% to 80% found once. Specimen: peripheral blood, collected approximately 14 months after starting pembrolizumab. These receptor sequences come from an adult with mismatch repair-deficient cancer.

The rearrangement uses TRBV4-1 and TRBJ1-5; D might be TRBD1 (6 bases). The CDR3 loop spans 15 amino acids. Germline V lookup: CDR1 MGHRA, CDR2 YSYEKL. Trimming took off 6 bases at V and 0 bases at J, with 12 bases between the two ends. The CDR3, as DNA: TGCGCCAGCAGTCCCGGACAGTATAGCAATCAGCCCCAGCATTTT. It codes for CASSPGQYSNQPQHF.

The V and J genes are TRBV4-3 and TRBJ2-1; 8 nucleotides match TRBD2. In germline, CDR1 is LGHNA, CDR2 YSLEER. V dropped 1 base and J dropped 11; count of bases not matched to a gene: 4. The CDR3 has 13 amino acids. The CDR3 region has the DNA TGCGCCAGCAGCCAAGTAGCGGGAAGGCAGCAGTTCTTC. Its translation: CASSQVAGRQQFF.

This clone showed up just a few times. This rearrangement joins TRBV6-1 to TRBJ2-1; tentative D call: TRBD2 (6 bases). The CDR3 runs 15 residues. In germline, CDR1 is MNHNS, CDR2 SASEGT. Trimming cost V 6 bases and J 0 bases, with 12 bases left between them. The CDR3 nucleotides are TGTGCCAGCAGAACTCGACTAGTCTCCTACAATGAGCAGTTCTTC. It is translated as CASRTRLVSYNEQFF.

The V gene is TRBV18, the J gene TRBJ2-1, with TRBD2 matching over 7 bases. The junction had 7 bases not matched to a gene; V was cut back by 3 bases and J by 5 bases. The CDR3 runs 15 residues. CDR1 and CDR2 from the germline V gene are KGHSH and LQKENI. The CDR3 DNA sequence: TGTGCCAGCTCACCTTACGGGACTATGCACAATGAGCAGTTCTTC. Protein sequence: CASSPYGTMHNEQFF.

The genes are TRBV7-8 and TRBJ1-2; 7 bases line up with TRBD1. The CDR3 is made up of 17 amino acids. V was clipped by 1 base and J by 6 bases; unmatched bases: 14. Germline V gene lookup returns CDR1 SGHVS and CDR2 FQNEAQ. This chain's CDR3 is CASSLEVGTDAWDGYTF. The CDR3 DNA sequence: TGTGCCAGCAGCTTAGAGGTGGGGACAGACGCTTGGGATGGCTACACCTTC.

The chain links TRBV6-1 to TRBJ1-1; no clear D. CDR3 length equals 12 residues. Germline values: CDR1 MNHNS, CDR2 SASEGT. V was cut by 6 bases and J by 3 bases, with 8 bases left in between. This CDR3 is CASRDGYTEAFF. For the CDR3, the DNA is TGTGCCAGCAGGGACGGATACACTGAAGCTTTCTTT.

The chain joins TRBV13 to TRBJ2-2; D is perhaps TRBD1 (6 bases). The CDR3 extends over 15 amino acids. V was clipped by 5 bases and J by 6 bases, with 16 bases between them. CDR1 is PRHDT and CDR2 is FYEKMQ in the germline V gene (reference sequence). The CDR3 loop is CASSVSSQGSGELFF. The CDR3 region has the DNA TGTGCCAGCAGCGTCAGTAGTCAGGGGTCCGGGGAGCTGTTTTTT. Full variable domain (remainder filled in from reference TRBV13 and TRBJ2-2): AAGVIQSPRHLIKEKRETATLKCYPIPRHDTVYWYQQGPGQDPQFLISFYEKMQSDKGSIPDRFSAQQFSDYHSELNMSSLELGDSALYFCASSVSSQGSGELFFGEGSRLTVL.

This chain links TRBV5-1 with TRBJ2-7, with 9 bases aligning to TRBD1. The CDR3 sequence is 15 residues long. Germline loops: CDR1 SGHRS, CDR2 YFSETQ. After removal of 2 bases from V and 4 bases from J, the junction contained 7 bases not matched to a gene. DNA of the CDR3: TGCGCCAGCAGCTTAACAGGGGGCAAAGAGTACGAGCAGTACTTC. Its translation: CASSLTGGKEYEQYF.

The CDR3 protein is CASSFLGGKTQYF. CDR3 DNA sequence: TGCGCCAGCAGCTTTCTAGGGGGAAAGACCCAGTACTTC. V usage is TRBV5-1 and J usage is TRBJ2-5; tentative D call: TRBD1 (6 bases). The CDR3 is 13 residues long. Trimming removed 2 bases at V and 6 bases at J, with 11 bases between. Germline loops: CDR1 SGHRS, CDR2 YFSETQ.

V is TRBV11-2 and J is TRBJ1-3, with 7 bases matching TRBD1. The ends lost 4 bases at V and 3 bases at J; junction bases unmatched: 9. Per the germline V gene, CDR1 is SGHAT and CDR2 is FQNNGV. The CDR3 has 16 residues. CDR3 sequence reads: CASSSQQGRFGNTIYF. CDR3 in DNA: TGTGCCAGCAGCTCACAACAGGGGAGGTTTGGAAACACCATATATTTT.

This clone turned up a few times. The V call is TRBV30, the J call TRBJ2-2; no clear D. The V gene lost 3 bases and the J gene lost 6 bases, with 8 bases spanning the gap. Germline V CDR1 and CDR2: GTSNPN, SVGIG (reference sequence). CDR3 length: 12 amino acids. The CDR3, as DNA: TGTGCCTGGAGCTATAGGTCCGGGGAGCTGTTTTTT. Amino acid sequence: CAWSYRSGELFF.

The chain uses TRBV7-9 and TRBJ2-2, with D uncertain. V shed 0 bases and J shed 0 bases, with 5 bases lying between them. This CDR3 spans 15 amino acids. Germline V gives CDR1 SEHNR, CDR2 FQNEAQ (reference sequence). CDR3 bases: TGTGCCAGCAGCTTAGCGCTAGCGAACACCGGGGAGCTGTTTTTT. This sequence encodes CASSLALANTGELFF.

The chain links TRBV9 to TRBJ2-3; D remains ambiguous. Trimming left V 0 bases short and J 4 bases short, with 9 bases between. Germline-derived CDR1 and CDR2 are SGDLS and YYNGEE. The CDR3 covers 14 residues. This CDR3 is CASSVVLRADTQYF. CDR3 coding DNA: TGTGCCAGCAGCGTAGTGCTCCGGGCAGATACGCAGTATTTT.

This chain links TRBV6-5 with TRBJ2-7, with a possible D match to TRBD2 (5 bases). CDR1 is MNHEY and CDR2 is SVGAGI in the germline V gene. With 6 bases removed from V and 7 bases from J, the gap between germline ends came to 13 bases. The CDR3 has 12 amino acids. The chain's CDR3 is CASSLRRREQYF. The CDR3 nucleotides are TGTGCCAGCAGCTTAAGGCGGAGGGAGCAGTACTTC.

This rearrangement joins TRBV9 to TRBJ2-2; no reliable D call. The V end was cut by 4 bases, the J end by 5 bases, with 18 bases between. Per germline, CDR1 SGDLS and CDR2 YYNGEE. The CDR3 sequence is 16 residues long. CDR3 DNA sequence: TGTGCCAGCAGCATCTCCCGGGCCCATGATACCGGGGAGCTGTTTTTT. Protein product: CASSISRAHDTGELFF.

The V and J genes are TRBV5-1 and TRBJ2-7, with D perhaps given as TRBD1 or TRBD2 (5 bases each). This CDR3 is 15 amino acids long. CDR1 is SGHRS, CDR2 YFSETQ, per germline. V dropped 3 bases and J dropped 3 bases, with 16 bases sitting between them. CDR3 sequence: CASSWASGTDYEQYF. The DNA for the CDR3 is TGCGCCAGCAGCTGGGCGTCCGGGACGGACTACGAGCAGTACTTC. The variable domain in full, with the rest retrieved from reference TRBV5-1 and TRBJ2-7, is KAGVTQTPRYLIKTRGQQVTLSCSPISGHRSVSWYQQTPGQGLQFLFEYFSETQRNKGNFPGRFSGRQFSNSRSEMNVSTLELGDSALYLCASSWASGTDYEQYFGPGTRLTVT.

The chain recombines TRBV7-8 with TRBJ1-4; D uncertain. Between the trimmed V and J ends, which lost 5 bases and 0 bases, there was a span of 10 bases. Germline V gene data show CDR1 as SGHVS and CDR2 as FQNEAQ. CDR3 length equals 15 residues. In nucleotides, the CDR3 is TGTGCCAGCAGCGTCCAGATTGCAACTAATGAAAAACTGTTTTTT. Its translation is CASSVQIATNEKLFF.

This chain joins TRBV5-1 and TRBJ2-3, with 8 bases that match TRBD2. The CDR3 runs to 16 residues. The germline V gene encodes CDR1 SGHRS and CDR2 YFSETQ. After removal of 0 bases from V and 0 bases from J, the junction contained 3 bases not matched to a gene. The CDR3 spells CASSLDSGVSTDTQYF. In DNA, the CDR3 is TGCGCCAGCAGCTTGGATAGCGGGGTTAGCACAGATACGCAGTATTTT.

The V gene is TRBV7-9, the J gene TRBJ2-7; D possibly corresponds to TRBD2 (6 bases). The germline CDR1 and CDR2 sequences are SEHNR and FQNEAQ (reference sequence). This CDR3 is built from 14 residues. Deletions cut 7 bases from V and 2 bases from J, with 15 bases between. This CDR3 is CASTPGGRPYEQYF. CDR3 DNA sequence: TGTGCCAGCACCCCCGGGGGTCGCCCCTACGAGCAGTACTTC.

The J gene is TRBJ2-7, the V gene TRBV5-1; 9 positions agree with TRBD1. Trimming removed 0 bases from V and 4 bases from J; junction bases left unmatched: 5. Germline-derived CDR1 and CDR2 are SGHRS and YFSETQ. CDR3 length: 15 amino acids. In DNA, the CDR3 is TGCGCCAGCAGCTTGGGGACAGGGGCCGATTACGAGCAGTACTTC. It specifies CASSLGTGADYEQYF.

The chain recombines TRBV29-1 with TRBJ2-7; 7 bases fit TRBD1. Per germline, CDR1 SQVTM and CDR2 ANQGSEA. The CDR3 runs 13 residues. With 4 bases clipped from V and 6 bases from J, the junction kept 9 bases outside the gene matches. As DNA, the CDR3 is TGCAGCGTTGCTAGGGGGCGCTTCGGCGAGCAGTACTTC. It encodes CSVARGRFGEQYF.

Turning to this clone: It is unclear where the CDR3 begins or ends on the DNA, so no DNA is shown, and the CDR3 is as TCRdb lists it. CDR3 in amino acids: CASSEGFGAGANVLTF. The chain has TRBV18 and TRBJ2-6. The CDR3 adds up to 16 amino acids, both ends counted. CDR1 and CDR2 (germline): KGHSH, LQKENI.

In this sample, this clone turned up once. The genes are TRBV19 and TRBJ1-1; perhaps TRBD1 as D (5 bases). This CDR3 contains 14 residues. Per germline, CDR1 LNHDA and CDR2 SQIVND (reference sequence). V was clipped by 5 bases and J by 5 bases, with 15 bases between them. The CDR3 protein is CASSAAWGRTEAFF. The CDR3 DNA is TGTGCCAGTAGTGCGGCATGGGGGAGGACTGAAGCTTTCTTT.

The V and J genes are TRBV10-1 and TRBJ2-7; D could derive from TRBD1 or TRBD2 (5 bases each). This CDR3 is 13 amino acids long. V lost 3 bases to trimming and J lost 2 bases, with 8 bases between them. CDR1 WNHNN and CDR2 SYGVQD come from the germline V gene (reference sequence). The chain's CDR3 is CASSDGATYEQYF. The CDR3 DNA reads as TGCGCCAGCAGTGACGGGGCTACCTACGAGCAGTACTTC.

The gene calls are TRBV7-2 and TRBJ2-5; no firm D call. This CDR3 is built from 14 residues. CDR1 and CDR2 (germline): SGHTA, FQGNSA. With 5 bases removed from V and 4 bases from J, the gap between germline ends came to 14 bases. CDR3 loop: CASSPPPLGETQYF. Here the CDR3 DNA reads TGTGCCAGCAGCCCCCCACCGCTGGGAGAGACCCAGTACTTC.

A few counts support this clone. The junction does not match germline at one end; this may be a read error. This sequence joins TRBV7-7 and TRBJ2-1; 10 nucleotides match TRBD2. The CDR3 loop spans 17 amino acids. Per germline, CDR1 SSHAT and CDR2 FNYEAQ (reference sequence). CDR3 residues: CASSLGVTAGGRNEQFF. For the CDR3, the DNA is TGTGCTAGCAGCTTAGGCGTGACAGCGGGAGGGCGCAATGAGCAGTTCTTC. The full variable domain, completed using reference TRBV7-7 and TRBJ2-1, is GAGVSQSPRYKVTKRGQDVTLRCDPISSHATLYWYQQALGQGPEFLTYFNYEAQPDKSGLPSDRFSAERPEGSISTLTIQRTEQRDSAMYRCASSLGVTAGGRNEQFFGPGTRLTVL.

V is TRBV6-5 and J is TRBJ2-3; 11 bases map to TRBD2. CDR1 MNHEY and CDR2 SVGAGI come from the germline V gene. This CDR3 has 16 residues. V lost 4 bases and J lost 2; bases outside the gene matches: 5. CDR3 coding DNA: TGTGCCAGCAGTTCCAATAGCGGGAGGGCCACAGATACGCAGTATTTT. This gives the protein CASSSNSGRATDTQYF.

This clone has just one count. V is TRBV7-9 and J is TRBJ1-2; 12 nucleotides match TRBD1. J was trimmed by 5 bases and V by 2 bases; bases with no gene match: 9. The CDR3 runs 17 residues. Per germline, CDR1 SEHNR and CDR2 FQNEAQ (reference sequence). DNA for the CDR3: TGTGCCAGCAGCTTAATACCGGGACAGGGGGCGAATTATGGCTACACCTTC. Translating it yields CASSLIPGQGANYGYTF.

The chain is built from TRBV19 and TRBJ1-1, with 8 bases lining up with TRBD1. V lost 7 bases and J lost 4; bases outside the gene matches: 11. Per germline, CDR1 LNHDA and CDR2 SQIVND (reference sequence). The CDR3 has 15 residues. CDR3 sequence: CASIIFTGGSTEAFF. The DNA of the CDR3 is TGTGCCAGTATCATCTTCACAGGGGGGAGCACTGAAGCTTTCTTT.

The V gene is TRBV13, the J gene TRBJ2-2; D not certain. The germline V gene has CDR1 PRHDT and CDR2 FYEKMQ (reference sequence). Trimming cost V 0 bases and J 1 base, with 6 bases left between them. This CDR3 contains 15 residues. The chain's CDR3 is CASSLGHKNTGELFF. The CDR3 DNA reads TGTGCCAGCAGCTTAGGACACAAGAACACCGGGGAGCTGTTTTTT.